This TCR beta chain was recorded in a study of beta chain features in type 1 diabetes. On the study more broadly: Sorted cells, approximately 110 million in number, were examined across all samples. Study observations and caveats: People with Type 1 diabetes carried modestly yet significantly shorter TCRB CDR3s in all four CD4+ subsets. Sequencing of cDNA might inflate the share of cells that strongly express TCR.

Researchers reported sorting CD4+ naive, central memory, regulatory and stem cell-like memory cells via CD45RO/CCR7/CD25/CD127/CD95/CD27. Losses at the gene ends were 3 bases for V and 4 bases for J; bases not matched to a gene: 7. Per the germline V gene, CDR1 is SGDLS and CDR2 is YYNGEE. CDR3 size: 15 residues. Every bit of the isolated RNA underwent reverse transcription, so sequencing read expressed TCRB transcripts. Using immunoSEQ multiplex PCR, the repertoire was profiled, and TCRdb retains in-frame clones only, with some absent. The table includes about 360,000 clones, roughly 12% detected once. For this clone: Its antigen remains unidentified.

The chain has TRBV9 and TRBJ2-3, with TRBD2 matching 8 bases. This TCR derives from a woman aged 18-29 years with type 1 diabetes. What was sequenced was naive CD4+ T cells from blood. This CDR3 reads CASSARAGVSDTQYF. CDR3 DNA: TGTGCCAGCAGCGCCCGAGCGGGAGTGTCAGATACGCAGTATTTT.